The next 23 T cell receptor beta chains were all read from a single sample in a study of CD8+ T cells in alopecia areata. After isolation, RNA underwent reverse transcription to generate cDNA as the sequencing template. Here immunoSEQ multiplex PCR was the method, and the copy in TCRdb shows in-frame clones only, minus some. The sample shows some 130,000 clones, under 60% of them seen only once. The specimen comprised CD4+ T cells sorted from blood, sampled at week 0. These receptors all stem from a human donor with alopecia areata.

The J gene is TRBJ2-5, the V gene TRBV6-5, with D possibly matching TRBD1 (5 bases). From germline, CDR1 is MNHEY and CDR2 SVGAGI. The CDR3 is made up of 14 amino acids. The V end lost 3 bases, the J end lost 5 bases, and 13 bases lay between the germline ends. CDR3 coding DNA: TGTGCCAGCAGTTATATCAGGGCGAGGGAGACCCAGTACTTC. Its translation is CASSYIRARETQYF.

This clone has only a few counts. The chain uses TRBV29-1 and TRBJ2-5; D is unclear. V was shortened by 0 bases and J by 11 bases, with 16 bases between the two germline ends. The V gene's germline CDR1 is SQVTM and CDR2 ANQGSEA. The CDR3 contains 13 residues. CDR3 residues: CSVEEDKRVGQYF. The CDR3 DNA follows: TGCAGCGTTGAAGAGGATAAAAGGGTCGGACAGTACTTC.

The rearrangement uses TRBV29-1 and TRBJ2-2; 7 positions match TRBD2. The germline CDR1 and CDR2 sequences are SQVTM and ANQGSEA. There are 13 residues in the CDR3. Losses at the gene ends were 4 bases for V and 6 bases for J; bases not matched to a gene: 5. The CDR3 here is CSVGTRVAGELFF. CDR3 bases: TGCAGCGTTGGGACTAGAGTCGCCGGGGAGCTGTTTTTT.

This clone was observed a handful of times. The chain links TRBV4-1 to TRBJ2-3; a weak D match, TRBD1 (6 bases). The CDR3 is made up of 15 amino acids. V was pared by 2 bases and J by 0 bases, with 9 bases between. CDR1 MGHRA and CDR2 YSYEKL come from the germline V gene. The CDR3 DNA follows: TGCGCCAGCAGCCAACAGGACAGAAGCACAGATACGCAGTATTTT. Its protein is CASSQQDRSTDTQYF.

This clone was seen once. The chain is built from TRBV18 and TRBJ2-1, with 11 nucleotides matching TRBD2. CDR1 and CDR2 from the germline V gene are KGHSH and LQKENI. V lost 0 bases to trimming and J lost 7 bases; unmatched junction nucleotides: 11. The CDR3 is 18 residues long. This CDR3 is CASSPPLVASGGKNEQFF. CDR3 sequence (DNA): TGTGCCAGCTCACCACCGTTGGTTGCTAGCGGGGGGAAGAATGAGCAGTTCTTC.

The chain combines TRBV7-9 with TRBJ1-1; the match to TRBD1 covers 7 bases. This CDR3 is built from 17 residues. Per germline, CDR1 SEHNR and CDR2 FQNEAQ (reference sequence). J lost 5 bases, V lost 5 bases, and 17 bases had no gene match. The CDR3 sequence is CASSLRQGPSGVTEAFF. The CDR3 DNA reads TGTGCCAGCAGCCTACGACAGGGTCCCTCCGGGGTAACTGAAGCTTTCTTT.

This chain links TRBV15 with TRBJ2-5; D is uncertain. Trimming took off 4 bases at V and 5 bases at J, with 17 bases between the two ends. This CDR3 comprises 15 residues. Germline V gene lookup returns CDR1 LNHNV and CDR2 YYDKDF (reference sequence). The CDR3 region is CATSTGSRNGETQYF. The CDR3 DNA reads as TGTGCCACCAGCACTGGCAGCCGCAATGGGGAGACCCAGTACTTC.

CDR3: CASGSNAGTNTGELFF. CDR3 in DNA: TGTGCCAGCGGATCCAACGCGGGGACTAACACCGGGGAGCTGTTTTTT. J is TRBJ2-2 and V is TRBV7-2; perhaps TRBD2 as D (6 bases). The germline V and J ends were trimmed by 8 bases and 2 bases, with 18 bases remaining between them. The CDR3 contains 16 residues. Germline assignment: CDR1 SGHTA and CDR2 FQGNSA.

This rearrangement joins TRBV10-3 to TRBJ1-1; D is unresolved. Deletions cut 8 bases from V and 4 bases from J, with 8 bases between. CDR3 length: 11 amino acids. Germline assignment: CDR1 ENHRY and CDR2 SYGVKD. As DNA, the CDR3 is TGTGCCATCGCTAAAGGCACTGAAGCTTTCTTT. Encoded protein: CAIAKGTEAFF.

This sequence joins TRBV6-6 and TRBJ1-5, with a weak D call TRBD1 (6 bases). Germline assignment: CDR1 MNHNY and CDR2 SVGAGI (reference sequence). This CDR3 region has 16 residues. V was shortened by 5 bases and J by 2 bases, with 16 bases between the two germline ends. CDR3 bases: TGTGCCAGCAGTACACCGACAGGAGGAGGCAATCAGCCCCAGCATTTT. Protein product: CASSTPTGGGNQPQHF.

Of note for this clone: This CDR3 is also generated by other DNA sequences in the sample. The V and J genes are TRBV7-2 and TRBJ2-5; 8 bases agree with TRBD2. The CDR3 is 14 amino acids. With 1 base clipped from V and 4 bases from J, the junction kept 2 bases outside the gene matches. The germline gives CDR1 SGHTA, CDR2 FQGNSA. The CDR3 spells CASSLVAGGETQYF. The CDR3 DNA follows: TGTGCCAGCAGCTTAGTCGCGGGGGGAGAGACCCAGTACTTC. Looking up the rest from reference TRBV7-2 and TRBJ2-5 gives the full variable domain: GAGVSQSPSNKVTEKGKDVELRCDPISGHTALYWYRQSLGQGLEFLIYFQGNSAPDKSGLPSDRFSAERTGGSVSTLTIQRTQQEDSAVYLCASSLVAGGETQYFGPGTRLLVL.

This clone was seen a few times. The chain employs TRBV30 and TRBJ2-1, with unresolved D. The CDR3 runs 12 residues. The germline gives CDR1 GTSNPN, CDR2 SVGIG (reference sequence). Trimming cost V 4 bases and J 2 bases, with 6 bases left between them. The CDR3: CAWNVAYNEQFF. CDR3 bases: TGTGCCTGGAACGTAGCCTACAATGAGCAGTTCTTC.

The chain employs TRBV4-3 and TRBJ1-1; D gene unclear. Trimming shortened V by 1 base and J by 1 base, and 7 bases separated the two germline ends. The CDR3 loop spans 14 amino acids. Germline V gene sequence: CDR1 LGHNA, CDR2 YSLEER. The CDR3 protein is CASSQVRRNTEAFF. The CDR3 region has the DNA TGCGCCAGCAGCCAAGTTCGAAGGAACACTGAAGCTTTCTTT.

The V and J genes are TRBV7-2 and TRBJ2-3, with 10 bases that match TRBD2. This CDR3 contains 15 residues. Germline lookup yields CDR1 SGHTA and CDR2 FQGNSA. J lost 4 bases, V lost 5 bases, and 6 bases had no gene match. CDR3 region: CASSQGTSDADTQYF. The CDR3 region has the DNA TGTGCCAGCAGCCAAGGGACTAGCGATGCAGATACGCAGTATTTT.

This sequence joins TRBV5-4 and TRBJ1-6; no clear D gene. The CDR3 sequence is 14 residues long. Per germline, CDR1 SGHNT and CDR2 YYREEE (reference sequence). The V end lost 2 bases, the J end lost 14 bases, and 17 bases lay between the germline ends. The CDR3 bases are TGTGCCAGCAGCTTTTACGGCCAGGACGTTTCCCTCCACTTT. Translation: CASSFYGQDVSLHF.

This rearrangement joins TRBV2 to TRBJ1-3; D unresolved. The CDR3 length is 12 residues. Germline assignment: CDR1 SNHLY and CDR2 FYNNEI. The V and J ends lost 5 bases and 4 bases respectively, with 6 bases between them. CDR3 coding DNA: TGTGCCAGCAGTCCTACCGGAAACACCATATATTTT. This gives the protein CASSPTGNTIYF.

The V and J genes are TRBV5-6 and TRBJ2-1; possibly TRBD2 for D (5 bases). The CDR3 loop spans 13 amino acids. CDR1 is SGHDT, CDR2 YYEEEE, per germline. The V end lost 10 bases, the J end lost 6 bases, and 17 bases lay between the germline ends. CDR3 nucleotides: TGTGCCGCATCCAGAGGGCGCCTCAATGAGCAGTTCTTC. This gives the protein CAASRGRLNEQFF.

CDR3 DNA: TGTGCCAGCTCGGGGCAGGCGACTCAGCCCCAGCATTTT. It translates to CASSGQATQPQHF. The chain joins TRBV6-5 to TRBJ1-5; maybe TRBD1 (5 bases). Germline values: CDR1 MNHEY, CDR2 SVGAGI. The CDR3 length is 13 residues. V was trimmed by 8 bases and J by 6 bases, leaving 14 bases between them.

CDR3 nucleotide sequence: TGTGCCAGCAGCGTAGGACTAGCGGGGAACACCGGGGAGCTGTTTTTT. Translation gives CASSVGLAGNTGELFF. The V gene is TRBV9, the J gene TRBJ2-2; TRBD2 aligns across 10 bases. The V segment lost 0 bases and the J segment 1 base; nucleotides outside the gene matches: 0. The CDR3 covers 16 residues. CDR1 is SGDLS and CDR2 is YYNGEE in the germline V gene.

This clone was counted a few times. V is TRBV5-4 and J is TRBJ2-7; TRBD2 matches 9 bases. Germline V gene data show CDR1 as SGHNT and CDR2 as YYREEE (reference sequence). Trimming removed 4 bases from V and 5 bases from J; junction bases left unmatched: 7. CDR3 size: 14 residues. Here the CDR3 reads CASSNPSGVDEQYF. The CDR3 coding sequence is TGTGCCAGCAGCAACCCTAGCGGGGTCGACGAGCAGTACTTC.

J is TRBJ2-7 and V is TRBV6-5; no firm D call. The CDR3 length is 13 residues. V dropped 5 bases and J dropped 0 bases, with 8 bases sitting between them. The V gene's germline CDR1 is MNHEY and CDR2 SVGAGI. The CDR3 coding sequence is TGTGCCAGCAGTAGAGGCCGCTCCTACGAGCAGTACTTC. This gives the protein CASSRGRSYEQYF.

The chain recombines TRBV29-1 with TRBJ2-1; weak D call: TRBD2 (6 bases). CDR3 size: 14 residues. Germline CDR1 SQVTM, CDR2 ANQGSEA. Between the trimmed V and J ends, which lost 7 bases and 0 bases, there was a span of 13 bases. The CDR3 loop reads CSGSGRVSYNEQFF. The CDR3 nucleotides read TGCAGCGGTAGCGGAAGGGTCTCCTACAATGAGCAGTTCTTC.

The sample holds a few counts of this clone. This chain connects TRBV29-1 to TRBJ2-5; 9 nucleotides align to TRBD1. J lost 5 bases, V lost 6 bases, and 4 bases had no gene match. The CDR3 totals 12 residues. Germline CDR1 reads SQVTM; CDR2 reads ANQGSEA. The CDR3: CSVTGQGETQYF. The CDR3 DNA reads TGCAGCGTGACTGGACAGGGGGAGACCCAGTACTTC.